A selection of T cell receptor beta chains follows, all from one sample in a study of shared clonotypes between healthy human individuals. Sequencing used immunoSEQ multiplex PCR; TCRdb keeps in-frame clones, though not all of them. The data contain a few million clones, around 90% of them singletons. The sample taken for sequencing was naive CD4+ T cells from PBMCs. The receptor set was obtained from a man between 18 and 35 years old in good health. Some clones in this sample may be carry-over from other donors' samples. Each CDR3 is given with its conserved first and last residue. The order of the fields is D gene, J gene, clone size, V gene, CDR3 protein, CDR3 DNA. The D gene is left open where the match is weak. Not every row has a clone size; where given, it reads once, few, many or a size class.

TRBD1 | TRBJ1-4 | NA | TRBV5-1 | CASSWGTGVLSEKLFF | TGCGCCAGCAGCTGGGGGACAGGGGTCTTGAGTGAAAAACTGTTTTTT
NA | TRBJ2-5 | NA | TRBV28 | CASRKTGRAVLFGETQYF | TGTGCCAGCAGAAAGACGGGCAGGGCGGTTCTATTTGGTGAGACCCAGTACTTC
TRBD2 | TRBJ2-2 | NA | TRBV7-3 | CASKLAGVTGELFF | TGTGCCAGCAAACTAGCGGGAGTCACCGGGGAGCTGTTTTTT
NA | TRBJ1-3 | NA | TRBV27 | CASSFRGPETELGNTIYF | TGTGCCAGCAGTTTTCGAGGCCCCGAAACAGAACTCGGAAACACCATATATTTT
NA | TRBJ2-1 | NA | TRBV7-2 | CASSPGRGGLKTGNEQFF | TGTGCCAGCAGCCCAGGACGTGGAGGCCTGAAGACCGGTAATGAGCAGTTCTTC
NA | TRBJ1-2 | NA | TRBV2 | CASRGTNYGYTF | TGTGCCAGCAGGGGGACTAACTATGGCTACACCTTC
TRBD2 | TRBJ2-1 | NA | TRBV6-6 | CASRLGGSSYNEQFF | TGTGCCAGCCGTCTGGGCGGGAGTTCCTACAATGAGCAGTTCTTC
TRBD1 | TRBJ2-7 | NA | TRBV27 | CASSLSQGYEQYF | TGTGCCAGCAGTTTATCACAGGGGTACGAGCAGTACTTC
NA | TRBJ1-4 | NA | TRBV19 | CASSLRTLGNEKLFF | TGTGCCAGTAGTCTACGGACCTTGGGAAATGAAAAACTGTTTTTT
TRBD2 | TRBJ2-1 | NA | TRBV30 | CAWSSTPTLGTRSSYNEQFF | TGTGCCTGGAGTTCAACCCCTACTCTGGGGACTAGGAGCTCCTACAATGAGCAGTTCTTC
TRBD2 | TRBJ2-2 | NA | TRBV27 | CASSLAGVNTGELFF | TGTGCCAGCAGTTTGGCGGGGGTGAACACCGGGGAGCTGTTTTTT
NA | TRBJ1-4 | NA | TRBV13 | CASSLVNEKLFF | TGTGCCAGCAGCTTAGTGAACGAAAAACTGTTTTTT
NA | TRBJ1-1 | NA | TRBV5-1 | CASSLYDSSSGRAEAFF | TGCGCCAGCAGCTTGTACGACAGCTCGTCGGGGCGCGCTGAAGCTTTCTTT
NA | TRBJ1-4 | NA | TRBV5-1 | CASSPGGRGTNEKLFF | TGCGCCAGCAGCCCCGGGGGCAGAGGAACTAATGAAAAACTGTTTTTT
NA | TRBJ1-1 | once | TRBV2 | CASRTTGQTEAFF | TGTGCCAGCAGGACCACAGGGCAAACTGAAGCTTTCTTT
TRBD1 | TRBJ2-4 | NA | TRBV28 | CASSPGGAGKNIQYF | TGTGCCAGCAGTCCAGGGGGCGCGGGCAAAAACATTCAGTACTTC
NA | TRBJ2-3 | NA | TRBV6-6 | CASSYGGADSDTQYF | TGTGCCAGCAGTTACGGGGGCGCCGATTCAGATACGCAGTATTTT
TRBD1 | TRBJ2-1 | NA | TRBV28 | CASSGDRGPYNEQFF | TGTGCCAGCAGCGGAGACAGGGGGCCCTACAATGAGCAGTTCTTC
NA | TRBJ2-7 | NA | TRBV18 | CASSPPGLPYEQYF | TGTGCCAGCTCACCACCGGGACTGCCCTACGAGCAGTACTTC
TRBD2 | TRBJ2-3 | NA | TRBV5-1 | CASSSTSGSVDTQYF | TGCGCCAGCAGCTCGACTAGCGGGAGTGTAGATACGCAGTATTTT
NA | TRBJ1-5 | NA | TRBV6-1 | CASSERDTLNQPQHF | TGTGCCAGCTCCGAACGAGACACCCTAAATCAGCCCCAGCATTTT
TRBD1 | TRBJ2-7 | NA | TRBV5-6 | CASSQGAMGEQYF | TGTGCCAGCAGCCAGGGGGCGATGGGCGAGCAGTACTTC
NA | TRBJ1-6 | NA | TRBV7-9 | CASSLAGFYNSPLHF | TGTGCCAGCAGCTTGGCGGGATTCTATAATTCACCCCTCCACTTT
NA | TRBJ1-4 | NA | TRBV27 | CASSLGSYNEKLFF | TGTGCCAGCAGTTTAGGGAGCTATAATGAAAAACTGTTTTTT
TRBD1 | TRBJ2-2 | NA | TRBV11-3 | CASSPDRGNTGELFF | TGTGCCAGCAGCCCTGACAGGGGAAACACCGGGGAGCTGTTTTTT
NA | TRBJ1-3 | once | TRBV18 | CASSPHVGRDSGNTIYF | TGTGCCAGCTCACCCCACGTGGGTAGGGACTCTGGAAACACCATATATTTT
NA | TRBJ2-7 | NA | TRBV11-2 | CASSLSDYEQYF | TGTGCCAGCAGCTTATCAGACTACGAGCAGTACTTC
NA | TRBJ1-5 | NA | TRBV7-2 | CASSLRQGDNQPQHF | TGTGCCAGCAGCTTAAGGCAGGGTGACAATCAGCCCCAGCATTTT
TRBD2 | TRBJ2-1 | NA | TRBV7-2 | CASSTGLAGVNEQFF | TGTGCCAGCAGCACAGGACTAGCGGGAGTAAATGAGCAGTTCTTC
TRBD1 | TRBJ1-1 | NA | TRBV5-4 | CASSPPGQGNTEAFF | TGTGCCAGCAGCCCGCCGGGACAGGGGAACACTGAAGCTTTCTTT
TRBD2 | TRBJ2-2 | NA | TRBV10-3 | CAIKGGVFSTGELFF | TGTGCCATCAAGGGAGGGGTTTTTTCCACCGGGGAGCTGTTTTTT
NA | TRBJ2-1 | once | TRBV12-2 | CASRFGSLTSPALRLNEQFF | TGTGCAAGTCGCTTTGGGAGTTTAACAAGCCCGGCACTCAGGCTAAATGAGCAGTTCTTC
NA | TRBJ1-1 | NA | TRBV5-4 | CASSTRTGNTEAFF | TGTGCCAGCAGCACACGGACGGGGAACACTGAAGCTTTCTTT
TRBD1 | TRBJ2-5 | NA | TRBV28 | CASSPGGTGRETQYF | TGTGCCAGCAGCCCCGGTGGGACAGGGCGGGAGACCCAGTACTTC
NA | TRBJ2-7 | NA | TRBV19 | CASSIEGVPSYEQYF | TGTGCCAGTAGTATAGAGGGAGTGCCATCCTACGAGCAGTACTTC
NA | TRBJ1-4 | NA | TRBV5-1 | CASSLVAGSTTNEKLFF | TGCGCCAGCAGCTTGGTGGCAGGGAGTACAACTAATGAAAAACTGTTTTTT
TRBD1 | TRBJ2-4 | NA | TRBV6-5 | CASSRRTGSRIQYF | TGTGCCAGCAGTAGACGGACAGGCAGCCGTATTCAGTACTTC
NA | TRBJ1-1 | NA | TRBV6-6 | CASSYSGGPGNTEAFF | TGTGCCAGCAGTTACTCGGGGGGTCCTGGGAACACTGAAGCTTTCTTT
NA | TRBJ1-5 | NA | TRBV19 | CASSRTVNQPQHF | TGTGCCAGTAGTAGGACGGTCAATCAGCCCCAGCATTTT
NA | TRBJ1-1 | NA | TRBV6-1 | CASSVRRGWAFF | TGTGCCAGCAGTGTGCGGCGGGGATGGGCTTTCTTT
TRBD2 | TRBJ2-1 | NA | TRBV10-3 | CAITSGGANEQFF | TGTGCCATCACCTCGGGAGGAGCGAATGAGCAGTTCTTC
NA | TRBJ2-7 | NA | TRBV4-3 | CASSQGGAGDEQYF | TGCGCCAGCAGCCAAGGGGGGGCCGGCGACGAGCAGTACTTC
NA | TRBJ2-4 | NA | TRBV19 | CASSQSARERNIQYF | TGTGCCAGTAGCCAATCCGCGAGGGAAAGGAACATTCAGTACTTC
TRBD2 | TRBJ2-3 | NA | TRBV5-1 | CASSLTPGLAGRDTQYF | TGCGCCAGCAGCTTGACCCCGGGACTAGCGGGACGAGATACGCAGTATTTT
NA | TRBJ1-3 | NA | TRBV6-6 | CASSPSDSGNTIYF | TGTGCCAGCAGTCCCTCAGATTCTGGAAACACCATATATTTT
NA | TRBJ2-3 | NA | TRBV2 | CASSDSYQRDTQYF | TGTGCCAGCAGCGACTCCTATCAGCGAGATACGCAGTATTTT
NA | TRBJ2-6 | NA | TRBV28 | CATSPLGILSGANVLTF | TGTGCCACCTCCCCCTTGGGTATTCTTTCTGGGGCCAACGTCCTGACTTTC
NA | TRBJ2-5 | NA | TRBV7-9 | CASSLASGQETQYF | TGTGCCAGCAGCTTAGCTAGCGGACAAGAGACCCAGTACTTC
NA | TRBJ1-2 | NA | TRBV2 | CASKSGNYGYTF | TGTGCCAGCAAGTCAGGGAACTATGGCTACACCTTC
NA | TRBJ1-3 | few | TRBV5-1 | CASSLGRGTSSGNTIYF | TGCGCCAGCAGCTTGGGTCGGGGAACGAGCTCTGGAAACACCATATATTTT
NA | TRBJ1-3 | NA | TRBV9 | CASSVDQHTIYF | TGTGCCAGCAGCGTAGACCAACACACCATATATTTT